This T cell receptor beta chain emerged from a study of blood T cell repertoires in COVID-19. Study overall: Donors in the United States, Italy and Spain gave samples during acute or convalescent COVID-19. T cells, B-cell-depleted T cells, or PBMCs supplied cDNA or gDNA.

The V end lost 1 base, the J end lost 1 base, and 9 bases lay between the germline ends. The V gene's germline CDR1 is SEHNR and CDR2 FQNEAQ (reference sequence). The CDR3 consists of 15 residues. This clone was detected only once. Produced via immunoSEQ multiplex PCR; TCRdb's table is partial and in-frame only. The profile shows around 300,000 clones, 88% of them singletons. Researchers sorted participants into cohorts using their self-reported clinical history. Two consecutive negative NP/OP PCR tests, clearance, or resolved symptoms defined Cohort 3 recovery. The chain joins TRBV7-9 to TRBJ2-3; a possible D gene is TRBD2 (5 bases). This TCR came from a woman aged 45-65 years who had recovered from COVID-19. The sequenced sample consisted of PBMCs or T cells enriched from blood (not recorded which). The chain's CDR3 is CASSLVSGGTDTQYF. The CDR3 DNA is TGTGCCAGCAGCTTAGTATCCGGGGGCACAGATACGCAGTATTTT.